One sample yielded the 6 T cell receptor beta chains listed below, sequenced in a study of blood T cell repertoires in COVID-19. Some clones are missing from TCRdb's copy, which holds only in-frame ones; the method was immunoSEQ multiplex PCR. Here the sample spans 190,000 or so clones, roughly 90% being singletons. The specimen was peripheral blood. All receptors come from a woman in her 70s with acute or convalescent COVID-19.

The J gene is TRBJ2-1, the V gene TRBV18; 7 nucleotides match TRBD2. Germline CDR1 is KGHSH and CDR2 is LQKENI. The CDR3 length is 15 residues. V lost 6 bases and J lost 3; bases outside the gene matches: 8. DNA of the CDR3: TGTGCCAGCTCCACGAGGCTAGCGGTCTACAATGAGCAGTTCTTC. Its translation is CASSTRLAVYNEQFF.

This chain joins TRBV10-3 and TRBJ2-7, with 8 bases lining up with TRBD2. The germline gives CDR1 ENHRY, CDR2 SYGVKD. Trimming cost V 3 bases and J 7 bases; bases outside gene matches: 2. The CDR3 is made up of 12 amino acids. Written as DNA, the CDR3 is TGTGCCATCAGTGATCGGGAGGGGGAGCAGTACTTC. It specifies CAISDREGEQYF.

This chain uses TRBV28 with TRBJ2-4, with TRBD1 identical over 7 bases. J was trimmed by 6 bases and V by 1 base; bases with no gene match: 6. The V gene's germline CDR1 is MDHEN and CDR2 SYDVKM. This CDR3 is 15 amino acids long. Here the CDR3 DNA reads TGTGCCAGCAGTTTATCGACAGGGAGAGGAAACATTCAGTACTTC. The encoded protein is CASSLSTGRGNIQYF.

V and J are TRBV7-9 and TRBJ2-7, with a weak D call TRBD2 (5 bases). Trimming pared 0 bases from V and 6 bases from J, leaving 9 bases between. This CDR3 comprises 13 residues. Germline V lookup: CDR1 SEHNR, CDR2 FQNEAQ (reference sequence). The DNA for the CDR3 is TGTGCCAGCAGCTTAGCGACACGGGGCGAGCAGTACTTC. It yields the protein CASSLATRGEQYF.

Remarks on this clone: At the DNA level, this CDR3 is encoded by other sequences in the same sample as well. V is TRBV24-1 and J is TRBJ1-5; no definite D call. The germline gives CDR1 KGHDR, CDR2 SFDVKD. CDR3 length: 14 residues. V was pared by 0 bases and J by 4 bases, with 6 bases between. The DNA for the CDR3 is TGTGCCACCAGTGATTTGTCGGGGAATCAGCCCCAGCATTTT. It translates to CATSDLSGNQPQHF.

The chain uses TRBV24-1 and TRBJ2-7; 7 bases fit TRBD2. The CDR3 extends over 15 amino acids. V dropped 3 bases and J dropped 5; count of bases not matched to a gene: 9. Germline V gene sequence: CDR1 KGHDR, CDR2 SFDVKD. The CDR3: CATSDPAAGEHEQYF. In DNA, the CDR3 is TGTGCCACCAGTGATCCCGCCGCGGGAGAGCACGAGCAGTACTTC.